What follows describes a single T cell receptor beta chain. Its antigen is as yet unknown. Time point noted: after neoadjuvant nivolumab, at surgical resection. Stage II-IVA oral cavity squamous cell carcinoma was new and untreated by systemic or radiation therapy. Produced via immunoSEQ multiplex PCR; TCRdb's table is partial and in-frame only. This repertoire shows some 15,000 clones, around 40% found once; its top ten account for 35% to 40%. J lost 5 bases, V lost 6 bases, and 4 bases had no gene match. The CDR3 is made up of 12 amino acids. CDR1 and CDR2 (germline): MGHDK, SYGVNS. The sample belongs to a study of neoadjuvant anti-PD-1 for oral cavity cancer. Study overall: Before surgery, most patients got three to four biweekly 3 mg/kg nivolumab doses. Study results and caveats: With a few patients per group, TCR findings need larger cohorts.

The sequence was collected from a person aged 40 to 85 with oral cavity squamous cell carcinoma. Sequences were derived from tumor tissue, sampled after nivolumab (anti-PD-1) treatment. This sequence joins TRBV25-1 and TRBJ2-7; 7 bases agree with TRBD1. The CDR3 loop is CASSHTGDEQYF. CDR3 bases: TGTGCCAGCAGCCACACAGGGGACGAGCAGTACTTC.